Listed below are T cell receptor beta chains from one sample, sequenced in a study of Ad26.COV2.S vaccination and SARS-CoV-2 variants. Using immunoSEQ multiplex PCR, the repertoire was profiled, and TCRdb retains in-frame clones only, with some absent. This table holds just over 350,000 clones, roughly 85% found once. The sample consisted of peripheral blood, taken in a trial of Ad26.COV2.S vaccine versus placebo. The receptors stem from a person between 18 and 60 years old who received the Ad26.COV2.S COVID-19 vaccine or a placebo. The CDR3 runs from the conserved cysteine through the conserved F or W. Fields, in order: CDR3 length, D gene, J gene, V gene, CDR3 protein. A D gene is named only where the DNA matches it firmly.

15	TRBD1	TRBJ1-1	TRBV6-5	CASSSRTGEKIKAFF
16	TRBD2	TRBJ2-7	TRBV5-4	CASSFAGTSGVFELHF
14	TRBD1	TRBJ1-5	TRBV30	CAWSSGQVNQPQHF
15	.	TRBJ1-4	TRBV7-9	CASSFWSGRNEKLFF
15	TRBD2	TRBJ2-3	TRBV5-1	CASSLRAGGGDTQYF
12	.	TRBJ1-1	TRBV2	CASNPRHTEAFF
16	TRBD2	TRBJ2-1	TRBV5-4	CASSGRAATAYNEQFF
20	TRBD1	TRBJ2-3	TRBV7-6	CASSFGAPITGQASTDTQYF
15	TRBD2	TRBJ2-7	TRBV11-2	CASSLVRGSSYEQYF
12	.	TRBJ1-2	TRBV12-3/TRBV12-4	CASSLAQYGYTF
16	.	TRBJ1-5	TRBV28	CASSLLWGSSNQPQHF
15	.	TRBJ2-7	TRBV4-3	CASSQAPYADDEQYF
16	.	TRBJ1-5	TRBV7-2	CASSLAGRGSGQPQHF
14	TRBD1	TRBJ1-1	TRBV5-6	CASHQFTGGSEAFF
15	TRBD2	TRBJ2-2	TRBV2	CASLSELAGTGELFF
15	.	TRBJ2-2	TRBV6-5	CASSLLDGNTGELFF
17	.	TRBJ2-2	TRBV18	CASSQSEVQANTGELFF
14	.	TRBJ2-5	TRBV5-1	CASSLAGQASGQYF
15	.	TRBJ2-2	TRBV11-3	CASSSSGYPPGELFF
13	.	TRBJ2-3	TRBV19	CAVKGGGSDTQYF
17	.	TRBJ2-4	TRBV14	CASSLILGEEAKNIQYF
12	TRBD1	TRBJ2-1	TRBV27	CASSIRTGKEFF
14	.	TRBJ2-7	TRBV3-1/TRBV3-2	CATLAGAPTYEQYF
17	.	TRBJ1-2	TRBV19	CASSIVRPSEGNYGYTF
14	.	TRBJ1-2	TRBV11-2	CASSLDSSANGYTF
15	.	TRBJ2-7	TRBV5-1	CASGKEIGATYEQYF
16	TRBD2	TRBJ2-1	TRBV2	CASRKGMREGNNEQFF
15	TRBD2	TRBJ2-1	TRBV4-3	CATSVGRSSYNEQFF
15	TRBD1	TRBJ2-1	TRBV9	CASSVPGQGTNEQFF
14	.	TRBJ2-5	TRBV15	CATSSIEYQETQYF
15	.	TRBJ2-5	TRBV28	CASSFGQAYQETQYF
15	TRBD2	TRBJ2-3	TRBV11-2	CATGRAGGGTDTQYF
15	.	TRBJ2-7	TRBV6-5	CASSYSPSLTYEQYF
19	TRBD2	TRBJ2-1	TRBV7-2	CASSGLAGGGGGSYNEQFF
12	.	TRBJ2-5	TRBV27	CASGPGQETQYF
12	.	TRBJ1-5	TRBV30	CAWGDTYQPQHF